This T cell receptor beta chain was sequenced for a study of T cell repertoires in cytomegalovirus infection. Remarks on this clonotype: Its antigen is unknown.

TCRdb used MiXCR to reprocess the reads, holding one entry per CDR3 protein. There are approximately 350,000 distinct CDR3 sequences in the sample; roughly a third occur only once, and less than 15% lies in the top ten. The CDR3 has 15 amino acids. Trimming removed 1 base from V and 2 bases from J; junction bases left unmatched: 2. Germline V gene sequence: CDR1 SGHAT, CDR2 FQNNGV. Study-wide findings and caveats: Ex vivo responses were dominated by HLA-C-restricted CMV-specific TCR beta clonotypes. Pooled public TCR beta family frequency picked out CMV carriers with the relevant HLA.

The source of this sequence is a human donor in good health (CMV status not recorded). Some clones in this sample may be carry-over from other donors' samples. The chain has TRBV11-2 and TRBJ1-3, with 7 bases aligning to TRBD1. The sequencing used cultured PBMCs, collected from culture after CMV antigen stimulation. Written as DNA, the CDR3 is TGTGCCAGCAGCTTAGTCGGGACAGCTGGAAACACCATATATTTT. Protein: CASSLVGTAGNTIYF.